This T cell receptor (beta chain) stems from a study of cytomegalovirus exposure and HLA in healthy donors. Study-wide results and caveats: An analysis that came later showed most CMV-associated TCR beta chains appearing HLA-restricted. In a later analysis, V- and J-gene trimming of beta chains associated with a DCLRE1C missense variant, replicated independently. Cytomegalovirus-associated status was assigned to about 170 TCR beta chains. What TCR beta sequences reportedly achieved was accurate prediction of HLA-A and HLA-B alleles in most subjects.

Use of 60 Vbeta and 13 Jbeta primers characterized the PCR. Sequencing was performed with immunoSEQ multiplex PCR; in TCRdb, only in-frame clones are kept and a portion is missing. The data show roughly 110,000 clones, 70% to 85% seen once. Remarks on this clone: Its target is not known.

The CDR3 sequence is 11 residues long. The germline V gene has CDR1 MNHEY and CDR2 SMNVEV (reference sequence). Material: PBMCs. The rearrangement joins TRBV27 to TRBJ2-3; no reliable D call. This sequence was found in a man aged 35-49 years in good health and CMV-seropositive. In nucleotides, the CDR3 is TGTGCTTCACGGTCCCCAGATACGCAGTATTTT. This codes for CASRSPDTQYF.